These 32 T cell receptor beta chains share one sample of origin, sequenced in a study of cytotoxic CD8 clonotypes in ibrutinib-treated CLL. Clones were read by immunoSEQ multiplex PCR, and TCRdb kept only the in-frame ones, dropping some. The table lists fewer than 300,000 clones, less than 85% of them singletons. Sequencing used PBMCs, obtained at disease progression, from a patient treated with ibrutinib. Every receptor here comes from a human donor with chronic lymphocytic leukemia.

This clone was seen just once. The genes are TRBV4-1 and TRBJ2-7; 7 bases match TRBD1. Looked up from germline, CDR1 is MGHRA and CDR2 is YSYEKL. The CDR3 has 16 residues. V shed 0 bases and J 2 bases; nucleotides not matched to a gene: 7. The CDR3 protein is CASSQELRQGAYEQYF. DNA of the CDR3: TGCGCCAGCAGCCAAGAGCTACGACAGGGAGCCTACGAGCAGTACTTC.

This chain links TRBV29-1 with TRBJ2-3; perhaps D is TRBD1 or TRBD2 (5 bases each). CDR1 and CDR2 (germline): SQVTM, ANQGSEA. The CDR3 is 15 amino acids. V lost 2 bases and J lost 2, with 14 bases in between. CDR3: CSVEPRGAATDTQYF. CDR3 sequence (DNA): TGCAGCGTTGAACCCCGAGGGGCGGCCACAGATACGCAGTATTTT.

The V gene is TRBV4-1, the J gene TRBJ2-7, with 7 bases aligning to TRBD2. The CDR3 covers 16 residues. V lost 1 base and J lost 0; bases outside the gene matches: 6. Germline assignment: CDR1 MGHRA and CDR2 YSYEKL. The CDR3 nucleotides read TGCGCCAGCAGCCAAGGCGGGGGACGATACTCCTACGAGCAGTACTTC. It translates to CASSQGGGRYSYEQYF.

On this clone: The identical CDR3 is also encoded by other nucleotide sequences in the sample. The J gene is TRBJ1-1, the V gene TRBV4-1; no reliable D call. Germline assignment: CDR1 MGHRA and CDR2 YSYEKL. Trimming took off 2 bases at V and 5 bases at J, with 3 bases between the two ends. The CDR3 has 11 amino acids. The CDR3 region is CASSQFTEAFF. CDR3 bases: TGCGCCAGCAGCCAATTTACTGAAGCTTTCTTT.

The gene calls are TRBV9 and TRBJ2-3; D is unresolved. V lost 4 bases, J lost 2 bases, and 8 bases lay in between. Germline CDR1 and CDR2: SGDLS and YYNGEE. The CDR3 extends over 13 amino acids. The CDR3 protein is CASSTVYTDTQYF. CDR3 sequence (DNA): TGTGCCAGCAGCACGGTATACACAGATACGCAGTATTTT.

Only a few counts were recorded for this clone. The chain has TRBV18 and TRBJ2-2; TRBD2 matches at 7 bases. Germline CDR1 reads KGHSH; CDR2 reads LQKENI. The CDR3 length is 18 residues. J gave up 0 bases and V 3 bases, and 10 bases lay outside the gene matches. DNA of the CDR3: TGTGCCAGCTCACCCCGGGACGTCGGGGGGTCGAACACCGGGGAGCTGTTTTTT. Residues: CASSPRDVGGSNTGELFF.

The chain is built from TRBV6-5 and TRBJ2-2; no reliable D call. CDR3 length: 15 residues. V lost 8 bases, J lost 1 base, and 14 bases lay in between. The germline gives CDR1 MNHEY, CDR2 SVGAGI. CDR3 loop: CASRLGLGNTGELFF. CDR3 DNA: TGTGCCAGCCGCCTCGGTTTGGGGAACACCGGGGAGCTGTTTTTT.

The rearrangement uses TRBV6-1 and TRBJ2-7; TRBD1 matches at 10 bases. From germline, CDR1 is MNHNS and CDR2 SASEGT. The CDR3 length is 15 residues. V lost 8 bases, J lost 6 bases, and 13 bases stayed unmatched. In DNA form, the CDR3 reads TGTGCCAGCGTAAGAGGGGGGACAGGGGTTGGCGAGCAGTACTTC. Its protein product is CASVRGGTGVGEQYF.

V gene TRBV18 combines with J gene TRBJ1-5, with D unclear. Germline loops: CDR1 KGHSH, CDR2 LQKENI. This CDR3 spans 14 amino acids. V lost 6 bases and J 6 bases, leaving 15 bases between the germline ends. The CDR3 loop reads CASSRGEGFQPQHF. CDR3 nucleotide sequence: TGTGCCAGCTCTCGGGGTGAGGGATTTCAGCCCCAGCATTTT.

V usage is TRBV4-3 and J usage is TRBJ2-7; a weak D match, TRBD2 (6 bases). Germline V CDR1 and CDR2: LGHNA, YSLEER. V was trimmed by 1 base and J by 3 bases, leaving 13 bases between them. The CDR3 totals 15 residues. The CDR3: CASSQGRGLFYEQYF. For the CDR3, the DNA is TGCGCCAGCAGCCAAGGGCGGGGCCTCTTCTACGAGCAGTACTTC.

This chain links TRBV5-1 with TRBJ1-2, with 10 bases fitting TRBD1. Trimming removed 0 bases from V and 6 bases from J; junction bases left unmatched: 8. This CDR3 contains 16 residues. Germline V CDR1 and CDR2: SGHRS, YFSETQ. The CDR3 nucleotides read TGCGCCAGCAGCTTGGATGGGACAGGGGCTACGGATGGCTACACCTTC. This gives the protein CASSLDGTGATDGYTF.

The table lists this clone with a few counts. The V gene is TRBV27, the J gene TRBJ2-7, with TRBD1 matching over 9 bases. This CDR3 is 13 amino acids long. Germline V lookup: CDR1 MNHEY, CDR2 SMNVEV (reference sequence). Trimming removed 4 bases from V and 5 bases from J; junction bases left unmatched: 3. The CDR3 protein is CASSWDRVNEQYF. CDR3 bases: TGTGCCAGCAGTTGGGACAGGGTGAACGAGCAGTACTTC.

This clone was seen a single time. The chain couples TRBV2 to TRBJ2-7; TRBD1 is a possible D gene (5 bases). Trimming shortened V by 4 bases and J by 4 bases, and 11 bases separated the two germline ends. The CDR3 extends over 13 amino acids. Germline values: CDR1 SNHLY, CDR2 FYNNEI. CDR3 coding DNA: TGTGCCAGCAGTGGGGCAGGGATATACGAGCAGTACTTC. This sequence encodes CASSGAGIYEQYF.

This clone was picked up a small number of times. The chain recombines TRBV28 with TRBJ2-3; the D is unclear. V was shortened by 6 bases and J by 8 bases, with 12 bases between the two germline ends. Per germline, CDR1 MDHEN and CDR2 SYDVKM. This CDR3 contains 12 residues. The CDR3 region has the DNA TGTGCCAGCAGCATACTTTGGGGTACGCAGTATTTT. This sequence encodes CASSILWGTQYF.

The CDR3 region has the DNA TGTGCCAGCAGCTTCCCTGGCGGCTACACCTTC. Protein sequence: CASSFPGGYTF. V is TRBV5-4 and J is TRBJ1-2; D gene uncertain. CDR1 SGHNT and CDR2 YYREEE come from the germline V gene (reference sequence). The CDR3 is 11 residues long. Between the trimmed V and J ends, which lost 2 bases and 8 bases, there was a span of 7 bases. Combining the CDR3 with reference TRBV5-4 and TRBJ1-2 gives the whole variable domain ETGVTQSPTHLIKTRGQQVTLRCSSQSGHNTVSWYQQALGQGPQFIFQYYREEENGRGNFPPRFSGLQFPNYSSELNVNALELDDSALYLCASSFPGGYTFGSGTRLTVV.

This chain links TRBV9 with TRBJ2-3; 8 bases line up with TRBD2. CDR1 SGDLS and CDR2 YYNGEE come from the germline V gene. The V and J ends lost 6 bases and 4 bases, in that order; junction bases with no gene match: 10. This CDR3 comprises 15 residues. CDR3 in DNA: TGTGCCAGCACGCCGGCCGGGACTAGTTCAGATACGCAGTATTTT. Its translation is CASTPAGTSSDTQYF.

V gene TRBV5-1 combines with J gene TRBJ1-6; D is undetermined. With 0 bases removed from V and 6 bases from J, the gap between germline ends came to 25 bases. The CDR3 consists of 20 residues. Germline V gene data show CDR1 as SGHRS and CDR2 as YFSETQ. CDR3 bases: TGCGCCAGCAGCTTGGAGGCGGCAATCTCTTCCCGATCTTTTAATTCACCCCTCCACTTT. It yields the protein CASSLEAAISSRSFNSPLHF.

The chain is built from TRBV10-2 and TRBJ1-1, with D hard to call. V lost 0 bases and J 1 base, leaving 3 bases between the germline ends. The CDR3 runs 13 residues. Germline values: CDR1 WSHSY, CDR2 SAAADI. The CDR3 region is CASSESRNTEAFF. The CDR3 region has the DNA TGCGCCAGCAGTGAGTCGAGGAACACTGAAGCTTTCTTT.

This clone appeared a single time. The V call is TRBV7-3, the J call TRBJ2-3; 8 nucleotides line up with TRBD2. Germline values: CDR1 SGHTA, CDR2 FQGTGA. Losses at the gene ends were 5 bases for V and 0 bases for J; bases not matched to a gene: 7. There are 16 residues in the CDR3. The CDR3 spells CASSRRTSLSTDTQYF. The CDR3 nucleotides read TGTGCCAGCAGCCGACGGACTAGCCTGAGCACAGATACGCAGTATTTT.

The rearrangement joins TRBV11-2 to TRBJ2-5; no firm D call. Germline assignment: CDR1 SGHAT and CDR2 FQNNGV. The V and J ends lost 4 bases and 3 bases respectively, with 9 bases between them. This CDR3 has 13 residues. CDR3 nucleotides: TGTGCCAGCAGCTCCCGTACAGAAGAGACCCAGTACTTC. As protein: CASSSRTEETQYF. The variable domain in full, completed from reference TRBV11-2 and TRBJ2-5, reads EAGVAQSPRYKIIEKRQSVAFWCNPISGHATLYWYQQILGQGPKLLIQFQNNGVVDDSQLPKDRFSAERLKGVDSTLKIQPAKLEDSAVYLCASSSRTEETQYFGPGTRLLVL.

This chain uses TRBV28 with TRBJ2-7; D uncertain. CDR3 length: 14 residues. CDR1 is MDHEN, CDR2 SYDVKM, per germline. V was cut by 3 bases and J by 6 bases, with 15 bases left in between. The CDR3 nucleotides read TGTGCCAGCAGTTTTTGGGGAATAGAGAGCGAGCAGTACTTC. Translating gives CASSFWGIESEQYF. Combining the CDR3 with reference TRBV28 and TRBJ2-7 gives the whole variable domain DVKVTQSSRYLVKRTGEKVFLECVQDMDHENMFWYRQDPGLGLRLIYFSYDVKMKEKGDIPEGYSVSREKKERFSLILESASTNQTSMYLCASSFWGIESEQYFGPGTRLTVT.

The chain recombines TRBV5-1 with TRBJ2-7; D is unclear. The CDR3 totals 14 residues. Trimming cost V 4 bases and J 2 bases, with 13 bases left between them. The germline V gene has CDR1 SGHRS and CDR2 YFSETQ. The CDR3 reads CASSQLSDTYEQYF. DNA for the CDR3: TGCGCCAGCAGCCAGCTATCCGACACCTACGAGCAGTACTTC.

J is TRBJ1-2 and V is TRBV4-2, with D possibly matching TRBD1 (6 bases). Trimming left V 3 bases short and J 0 bases short, with 14 bases between. Germline CDR1 and CDR2: LGHNA and YNFKEQ. CDR3 length: 16 amino acids. Here the CDR3 DNA reads TGTGCCAGCAGCCATCCGGGGACACCATCTAACTATGGCTACACCTTC. This codes for CASSHPGTPSNYGYTF.

The rearrangement uses TRBV5-1 and TRBJ2-3; TRBD1 matches 7 bases. Germline V gene sequence: CDR1 SGHRS, CDR2 YFSETQ. After removal of 3 bases from V and 1 base from J, the junction contained 11 bases not matched to a gene. The CDR3 has 17 amino acids. DNA of the CDR3: TGCGCCAGCAGCTCCATCCCGACAGGGCCGGGCACAGATACGCAGTATTTT. It is translated as CASSSIPTGPGTDTQYF. The full variable domain, in which reference TRBV5-1 and TRBJ2-3 provide the parts outside the CDR3, is KAGVTQTPRYLIKTRGQQVTLSCSPISGHRSVSWYQQTPGQGLQFLFEYFSETQRNKGNFPGRFSGRQFSNSRSEMNVSTLELGDSALYLCASSSIPTGPGTDTQYFGPGTRLTVL.

The chain joins TRBV10-2 to TRBJ1-1; a possible D gene is TRBD1 (5 bases). Germline CDR1 is WSHSY and CDR2 is SAAADI. V lost 3 bases to trimming and J lost 0 bases, with 11 bases between them. This CDR3 comprises 15 residues. CDR3 DNA sequence: TGCGCCAGCAGTGACAGGGTCGGCATGAACACTGAAGCTTTCTTT. Translated, it gives CASSDRVGMNTEAFF.

This sequence joins TRBV4-1 and TRBJ1-4; the D gene is possibly TRBD1 (6 bases). Germline loops: CDR1 MGHRA, CDR2 YSYEKL. The CDR3 has 17 amino acids. Trimming cost V 1 base and J 5 bases, with 17 bases left between them. The CDR3: CASSQGHFGGGNEKLFF. CDR3 in DNA: TGCGCCAGCAGCCAAGGACACTTTGGAGGGGGAAATGAAAAACTGTTTTTT.

This rearrangement joins TRBV6-5 to TRBJ2-7; no clear D. Trimming took off 0 bases at V and 3 bases at J, with 12 bases between the two ends. Per the germline V gene, CDR1 is MNHEY and CDR2 is SVGAGI. The CDR3 totals 15 residues. CDR3 sequence reads: CASSYSTGRSYEQYF. CDR3 DNA: TGTGCCAGCAGTTACTCGACGGGTAGAAGCTACGAGCAGTACTTC.

The chain links TRBV5-1 to TRBJ2-2; D is ambiguous. Per the germline V gene, CDR1 is SGHRS and CDR2 is YFSETQ. The V end lost 0 bases, the J end lost 4 bases, and 13 bases lay between the germline ends. The length of the CDR3 is 16 residues. For the CDR3, the DNA is TGCGCCAGCAGCTTGGTTCGGGCAAAGGGCACCGGGGAGCTGTTTTTT. Amino acid sequence: CASSLVRAKGTGELFF.

This chain connects TRBV29-1 to TRBJ2-3; 12 bases line up with TRBD2. The germline V gene has CDR1 SQVTM and CDR2 ANQGSEA. The V and J ends lost 3 bases and 1 base, in that order; junction bases with no gene match: 20. The CDR3 extends over 21 amino acids. The CDR3 is CSVDGYHSTSGRVPRTDTQYF. CDR3 in DNA: TGCAGCGTTGACGGCTATCACTCGACTAGCGGGAGAGTACCTCGCACAGATACGCAGTATTTT.

The chain combines TRBV4-1 with TRBJ2-7; TRBD1 aligns across 8 bases. Germline CDR1 reads MGHRA; CDR2 reads YSYEKL. V shed 4 bases and J 5 bases; nucleotides not matched to a gene: 7. CDR3 length: 14 residues. CDR3 DNA sequence: TGCGCCAGCAGCCTCCGGACAGGGCGTGACGAGCAGTACTTC. Translation gives CASSLRTGRDEQYF.

The chain combines TRBV6-4 with TRBJ1-1; possibly TRBD1 for D (6 bases). The V gene lost 6 bases and the J gene lost 2 bases, with 10 bases spanning the gap. Germline values: CDR1 MRHNA, CDR2 SNTAGT. The CDR3 runs 13 residues. The CDR3: CASRHRANTEAFF. As DNA, the CDR3 is TGTGCCAGCAGACACAGGGCCAACACTGAAGCTTTCTTT.

The chain couples TRBV7-9 to TRBJ1-2; 7 positions match TRBD1. Trimming took 6 bases from V and 0 from J; bases not matched to a gene: 4. Germline-derived CDR1 and CDR2 are SEHNR and FQNEAQ (reference sequence). The CDR3 extends over 14 amino acids. The CDR3 loop is CASRTGTANYGYTF. The CDR3 DNA reads as TGTGCCAGCAGAACCGGGACAGCTAACTATGGCTACACCTTC.